The table lists the clone carrying this T cell receptor beta chain with a few counts. The CDR3 runs to 14 residues. Trimming took 0 bases from V and 6 from J; bases not matched to a gene: 1. Germline lookup yields CDR1 SGHRS and CDR2 YFSETQ. The data derive from a study of CD8+ T cells in alopecia areata. About the research overall: At a dose of 5 to 10 mg twice daily, oral tofacitinib was given to treated patients. The investigators scored severity in treated patients by the percentage of affected scalp area.

Sequencing used cDNA as its template, made by extracting RNA and reverse transcribing it. Sequencing was performed with immunoSEQ multiplex PCR; in TCRdb, only in-frame clones are kept and a portion is missing. The sample gives a few hundred thousand clones, approximately 40% of which show up once; about 2.6% is in the top ten. Treatment noted: oral pan-JAK inhibitor, 5-10 mg twice daily. V usage is TRBV5-1 and J usage is TRBJ2-1; TRBD1 matches 9 bases. Here the sequenced sample was CD4+ T cells sorted from blood, taken between weeks 36 and 40, from a patient treated with tofacitinib. The receptor was derived from a human donor with alopecia areata. CDR3 in DNA: TGCGCCAGCAGCTTGGGGGACAGGGTCAATGAGCAGTTCTTC. Its protein product is CASSLGDRVNEQFF.